The next 20 T cell receptor beta chains were all read from a single sample in a study of blood T cells in healthy people across ages. A second 7 to 11 cycle PCR used barcoded and J-beta primers. TCRdb used MiXCR to reprocess the 5' RACE reads, holding one entry per CDR3 protein. The sample consists of almost 800,000 distinct CDR3 sequences, roughly 60% of them appearing once. Sequencing was performed on blood. The source of these receptors is a man in his thirties or forties in good health.

This clonotype was found a few times. The chain couples TRBV20-1 to TRBJ2-7; 9 positions match TRBD2. The CDR3 loop spans 16 amino acids. Germline lookup yields CDR1 DFQATT and CDR2 SNEGSKA (reference sequence). Trimming at V came to 0 bases and at J to 4 bases, leaving 10 bases not matched to a gene. The CDR3, as DNA: TGCAGTGCTAGAGATCTGGGTAGCGGGAGCTCTTACGAGCAGTACTTC. This codes for CSARDLGSGSSYEQYF.

This clonotype was observed a handful of times. The gene calls are TRBV12-3 or TRBV12-4 and TRBJ1-2, with D unclear. This CDR3 is built from 10 residues. The V and J ends lost 5 bases and 8 bases respectively, with 6 bases between them. The CDR3 DNA reads as TGTGCCAGCAGTCCCCCGGGCTACACCTTC. Translated: CASSPPGYTF.

This rearrangement joins TRBV3-1 to TRBJ2-5; 10 bases are shared with TRBD1. The CDR3 has 15 residues. J gave up 3 bases and V 1 base, and 2 bases lay outside the gene matches. Germline values: CDR1 LGHDT, CDR2 YNNKEL (reference sequence). CDR3 in DNA: TGTGCCAGCAGCCAAGCTGGGACAGGGGAAGAGACCCAGTACTTC. As protein: CASSQAGTGEETQYF.

The chain carries TRBV10-3 and TRBJ2-3, with 11 positions matching TRBD2. Trimming took 8 bases from V and 1 from J; bases not matched to a gene: 5. CDR1 is ENHRY and CDR2 is SYGVKD in the germline V gene. The CDR3 consists of 15 residues. CDR3 nucleotide sequence: TGTGCCATCGGAAAGACTAGCGGGGGCACAGATACGCAGTATTTT. Translation gives CAIGKTSGGTDTQYF.

This clonotype was counted a few times. This chain uses TRBV6-6 with TRBJ1-2, with D perhaps TRBD1 (5 bases). The CDR3 length is 14 residues. Germline V lookup: CDR1 MNHNY, CDR2 SVGAGI (reference sequence). The V gene lost 0 bases and the J gene lost 4 bases, with 9 bases spanning the gap. CDR3 protein: CASSYSGDGYGYTF. CDR3 coding DNA: TGTGCCAGCAGTTACTCGGGGGATGGCTATGGCTACACCTTC.

The chain combines TRBV6-5 with TRBJ1-1; 8 bases line up with TRBD1. V trimming: 7 bases; J trimming: 1 base; junction bases outside the gene matches: 8. Per the germline V gene, CDR1 is MNHEY and CDR2 is SVGAGI. The CDR3 is made up of 15 amino acids. The CDR3 region has the DNA TGTGCCAGCACTCCGGGACAGGTATCGAACACTGAAGCTTTCTTT. Its translation: CASTPGQVSNTEAFF.

The chain combines TRBV20-1 with TRBJ1-2; maybe TRBD1 (6 bases). Germline assignment: CDR1 DFQATT and CDR2 SNEGSKA (reference sequence). This CDR3 has 13 residues. Trimming stripped 0 bases from V and 8 bases from J, with 13 bases between. CDR3 amino acids: CSARDGVGGGYTF. The CDR3 nucleotides read TGCAGTGCTAGAGATGGGGTAGGGGGGGGCTACACCTTC.

This clonotype was counted only a few times. The chain joins TRBV29-1 to TRBJ1-2, with 9 nucleotides matching TRBD1. J lost 8 bases, V lost 3 bases, and 7 bases had no gene match. CDR1 is SQVTM, CDR2 ANQGSEA, per germline. The CDR3 is made up of 13 amino acids. DNA of the CDR3: TGCAGCGTTGAGGACAGGGGATCTATAGGCTACACCTTC. Its translation: CSVEDRGSIGYTF.

This chain links TRBV20-1 with TRBJ1-2; TRBD1 agrees at 7 bases. This CDR3 has 14 residues. The germline gives CDR1 DFQATT, CDR2 SNEGSKA (reference sequence). V dropped 7 bases and J dropped 1; count of bases not matched to a gene: 9. The CDR3 sequence is CSVSEGTVNYGYTF. CDR3 coding DNA: TGCAGTGTTAGCGAAGGGACAGTTAACTATGGCTACACCTTC.

This sequence joins TRBV12-3 or TRBV12-4 and TRBJ2-1; a possible D gene is TRBD2 (7 bases). With 2 bases removed from V and 9 bases from J, the gap between germline ends came to 17 bases. This CDR3 spans 15 amino acids. The CDR3 DNA is TGTGCCAGCAGTTTAAGGCGGGGGCGAAGATTTGAGCAGTTCTTC. Encoded protein: CASSLRRGRRFEQFF.

This clonotype was counted a few times. The rearrangement joins TRBV15 to TRBJ2-7; possible D gene TRBD2, 5 bases. The germline gives CDR1 LNHNV, CDR2 YYDKDF (reference sequence). This CDR3 has 15 residues. V was cut by 0 bases and J by 3 bases, with 12 bases left in between. In nucleotides, the CDR3 is TGTGCCACCAGCAGAGATAGGAGCGGTTACTACGAGCAGTACTTC. Translated, it gives CATSRDRSGYYEQYF. The variable domain in full, completed from reference TRBV15 and TRBJ2-7, reads DAMVIQNPRYQVTQFGKPVTLSCSQTLNHNVMYWYQQKSSQAPKLLFHYYDKDFNNEADTPDNFQSRRPNTSFCFLDIRSPGLGDTAMYLCATSRDRSGYYEQYFGPGTRLTVT.

The J gene is TRBJ1-6, the V gene TRBV6-1; D uncertain. V gave up 6 bases and J gave up 10 bases, with 10 bases separating them. Germline V gene sequence: CDR1 MNHNS, CDR2 SASEGT. The CDR3 runs to 12 residues. The CDR3 sequence is CASSTWRSPLHF. The DNA of the CDR3 is TGTGCCAGCAGCACCTGGCGGTCACCCCTCCACTTT.

A word on this clonotype: One end of the junction fails to match germline, which may point to a read error. As DNA, the CDR3 is TGTGCCAGCAGTTTACGTGCCTCGGGACAGGGGGATGAGGGGAATGAGCAGCTCTTC. Protein: CASSLRASGQGDEGNEQLF. The chain is built from TRBV12-3 or TRBV12-4 and TRBJ2-1; TRBD1 matches 11 bases. The CDR3 is 19 amino acids.

This chain joins TRBV20-1 and TRBJ2-6; weak D call: TRBD1 (6 bases). Germline CDR1 DFQATT, CDR2 SNEGSKA (reference sequence). Deletions cut 5 bases from V and 4 bases from J, with 15 bases between. This CDR3 has 15 amino acids. CDR3 region: CSAPLQGTGANVLTF. In DNA, the CDR3 is TGCAGTGCTCCCCTGCAGGGGACGGGGGCCAACGTCCTGACTTTC.

This clonotype was picked up many times. The rearrangement uses TRBV29-1 and TRBJ2-3; 9 nucleotides agree with TRBD2. Germline V gene sequence: CDR1 SQVTM, CDR2 ANQGSEA. V lost 2 bases to trimming and J lost 3 bases; unmatched junction nucleotides: 0. The CDR3 extends over 13 amino acids. This CDR3 reads CSVELAGTDTQYF. Written as DNA, the CDR3 is TGCAGCGTTGAACTAGCGGGGACAGATACGCAGTATTTT.

The chain couples TRBV15 to TRBJ2-1; TRBD2 matches at 12 bases. V was clipped by 10 bases and J by 10 bases; unmatched bases: 8. Germline V gene sequence: CDR1 LNHNV, CDR2 YYDKDF (reference sequence). The length of the CDR3 is 13 residues. CDR3 nucleotide sequence: TGTGCCAGCAGGACTAGCGGGACCTACGAGCAGTTCTTC. Translation: CASRTSGTYEQFF.

The V gene is TRBV20-1, the J gene TRBJ2-7; possibly TRBD2 for D (6 bases). Germline V gene data show CDR1 as DFQATT and CDR2 as SNEGSKA (reference sequence). The germline V and J ends were trimmed by 6 bases and 0 bases, with 12 bases remaining between them. The CDR3 length is 13 residues. The CDR3 DNA is TGCAGTGCCACCGGGGGAACCTCCTACGAGCAGTACTTC. It codes for CSATGGTSYEQYF.

This clonotype was counted only a few times. This chain connects TRBV29-1 to TRBJ2-3; TRBD1 might be the D (6 bases). V was clipped by 0 bases and J by 12 bases, with 16 bases between them. Germline CDR1 reads SQVTM; CDR2 reads ANQGSEA. The CDR3 is made up of 13 amino acids. The CDR3 coding sequence is TGCAGCGTTGAAGAGGGGACACCTGATTCTCAGTATTTT. This encodes CSVEEGTPDSQYF.

This clonotype occurred a few times. The rearrangement links TRBV7-9 to TRBJ2-2; D might be TRBD1 (6 bases). The germline V gene has CDR1 SEHNR and CDR2 FQNEAQ (reference sequence). The length of the CDR3 is 15 residues. The V end lost 8 bases, the J end lost 0 bases, and 13 bases lay between the germline ends. DNA of the CDR3: TGTGCCAGCGCCCGACAGGCTACGAACACCGGGGAGCTGTTTTTT. Translating it yields CASARQATNTGELFF.

V is TRBV29-1 and J is TRBJ2-7, with TRBD2 identical over 9 bases. The CDR3 spans 14 residues. The junction had 7 bases not matched to a gene; V was cut back by 2 bases and J by 5 bases. In germline, CDR1 is SQVTM, CDR2 ANQGSEA. CDR3 nucleotide sequence: TGCAGCGTTGAAATAGCGGGAGTGGAAAACGAGCAGTACTTC. As protein: CSVEIAGVENEQYF.